These 3 T cell receptor beta chains share one sample of origin, sequenced in a study of identical twins. TCRdb ran MiXCR on the 5' RACE reads and lists one entry per CDR3 protein. Here the sample spans 250,000 to 350,000 distinct CDR3 sequences, just under 9.5% being singletons. The same sample was also used in a study of yellow fever vaccine responses in identical twins.

Source material: CD8+ T cells sorted from blood. Every receptor here comes from a woman in her late teens or twenties in good health.

This clonotype has more than one count but fewer than ten. The chain recombines TRBV6-2 or TRBV6-3 with TRBJ2-4; no definite D call. Trimming shortened V by 5 bases and J by 1 base, and 12 bases separated the two germline ends. CDR1 is MNHEY, CDR2 SVGEGT, per germline. CDR3 size: 15 residues. The CDR3 DNA reads TGTGCCAGCAGTCCATCCTACGGGGCCAAAAACATTCAGTACTTC. It specifies CASSPSYGAKNIQYF.

At least ten counts were recorded for this clonotype. The chain is built from TRBV7-6 and TRBJ2-3, with a tentative D call TRBD2 (5 bases). CDR3 length: 17 residues. V was shortened by 2 bases and J by 4 bases, with 19 bases between the two germline ends. CDR1 and CDR2 (germline): SGHVS, FNYEAQ. CDR3 in DNA: TGTGCCAGCAGCTTACTCTTCAGGACTGCAGGAGCAGATACGCAGTATTTT. Protein product: CASSLLFRTAGADTQYF.

This clonotype was seen repeatedly, ten times or more. The chain joins TRBV11-2 to TRBJ1-1; possible D gene TRBD1, 5 bases. Germline-derived CDR1 and CDR2 are SGHAT and FQNNGV. Trimming pared 0 bases from V and 4 bases from J, leaving 6 bases between. The CDR3 has 13 residues. The DNA for the CDR3 is TGTGCCAGCAGCTTAGATCAGGGCACTGAAGCTTTCTTT. This translates into CASSLDQGTEAFF.